Detailed here is one T cell receptor (beta chain). It was with 60 Vbeta and 13 Jbeta primers that the PCR ran. Sequencing used immunoSEQ multiplex PCR; TCRdb keeps in-frame clones, though not all of them. The sample lists around 110,000 clones; about 79% were seen once. This specimen comes from a study of cytomegalovirus exposure and HLA in healthy donors. V was pared by 0 bases and J by 0 bases, with 9 bases between. Germline V gene data show CDR1 as MGHRA and CDR2 as YSYEKL. The CDR3 loop spans 17 amino acids. The origin of this receptor is a man under 40 in good health and CMV-seropositive. This rearrangement joins TRBV4-1 to TRBJ1-6; D not certain. Specimen: PBMCs. The CDR3 sequence is CASSQEPLHSYNSPLHF. CDR3 nucleotides: TGCGCCAGCAGCCAAGAACCGTTACACTCCTATAATTCACCCCTCCACTTT.